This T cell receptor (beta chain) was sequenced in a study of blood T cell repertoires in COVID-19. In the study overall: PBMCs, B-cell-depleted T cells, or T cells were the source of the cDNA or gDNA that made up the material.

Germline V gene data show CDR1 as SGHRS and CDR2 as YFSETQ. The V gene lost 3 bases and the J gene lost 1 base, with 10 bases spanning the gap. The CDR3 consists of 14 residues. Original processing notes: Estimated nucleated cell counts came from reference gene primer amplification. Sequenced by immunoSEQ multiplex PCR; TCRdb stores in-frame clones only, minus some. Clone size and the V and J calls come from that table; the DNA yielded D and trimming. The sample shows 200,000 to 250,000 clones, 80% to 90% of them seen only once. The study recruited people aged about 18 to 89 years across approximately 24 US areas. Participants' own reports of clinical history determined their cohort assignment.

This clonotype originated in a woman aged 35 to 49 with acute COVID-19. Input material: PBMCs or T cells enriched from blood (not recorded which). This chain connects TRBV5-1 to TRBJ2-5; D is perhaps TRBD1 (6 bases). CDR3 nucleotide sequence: TGCGCCAGCAGCTCCGACAGGCTCCAAGAGACCCAGTACTTC. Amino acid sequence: CASSSDRLQETQYF.